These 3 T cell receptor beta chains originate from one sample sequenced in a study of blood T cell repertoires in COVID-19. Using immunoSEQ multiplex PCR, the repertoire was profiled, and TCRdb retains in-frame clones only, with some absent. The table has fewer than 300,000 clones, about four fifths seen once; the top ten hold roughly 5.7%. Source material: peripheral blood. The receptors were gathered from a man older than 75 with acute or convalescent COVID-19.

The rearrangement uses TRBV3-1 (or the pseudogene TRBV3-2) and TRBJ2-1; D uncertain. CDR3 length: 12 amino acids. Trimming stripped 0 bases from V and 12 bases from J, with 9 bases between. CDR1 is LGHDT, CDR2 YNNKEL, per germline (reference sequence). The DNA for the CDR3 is TGTGCCAGCAGCCAAGATCTAGTTCGGCAGTTCTTC. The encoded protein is CASSQDLVRQFF.

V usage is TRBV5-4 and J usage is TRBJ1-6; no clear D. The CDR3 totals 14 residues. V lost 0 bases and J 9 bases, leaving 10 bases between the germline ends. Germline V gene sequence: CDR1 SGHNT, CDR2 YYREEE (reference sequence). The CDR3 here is CASSLGRVGSPLHF. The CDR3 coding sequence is TGTGCCAGCAGCTTGGGGAGGGTGGGTTCACCCCTCCACTTT.

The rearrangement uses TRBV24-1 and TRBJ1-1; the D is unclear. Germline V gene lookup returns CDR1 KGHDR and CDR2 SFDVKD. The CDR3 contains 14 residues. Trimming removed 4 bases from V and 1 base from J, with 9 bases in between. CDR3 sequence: CATSDPGRNTEAFF. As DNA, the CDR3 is TGTGCCACCAGTGACCCGGGAAGGAACACTGAAGCTTTCTTT.